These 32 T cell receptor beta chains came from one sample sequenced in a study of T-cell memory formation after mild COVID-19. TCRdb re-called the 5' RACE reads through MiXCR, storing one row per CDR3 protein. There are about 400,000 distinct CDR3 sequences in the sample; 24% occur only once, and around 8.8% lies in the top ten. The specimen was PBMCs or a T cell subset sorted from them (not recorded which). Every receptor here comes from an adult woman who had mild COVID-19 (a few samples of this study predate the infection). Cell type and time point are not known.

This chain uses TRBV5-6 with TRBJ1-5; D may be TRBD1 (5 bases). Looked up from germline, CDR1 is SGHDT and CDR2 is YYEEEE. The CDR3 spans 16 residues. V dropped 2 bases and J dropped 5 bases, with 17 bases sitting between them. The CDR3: CASSFLTDSGDQPQHF. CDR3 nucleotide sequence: TGTGCCAGCAGCTTCTTGACAGACTCCGGGGATCAGCCCCAGCATTTT.

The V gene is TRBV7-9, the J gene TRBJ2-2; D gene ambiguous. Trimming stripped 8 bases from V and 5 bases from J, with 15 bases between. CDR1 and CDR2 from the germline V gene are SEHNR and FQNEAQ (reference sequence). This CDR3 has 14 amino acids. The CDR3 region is CASYKGPRTGELFF. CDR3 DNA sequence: TGTGCCAGCTACAAAGGCCCGAGGACCGGGGAGCTGTTTTTT.

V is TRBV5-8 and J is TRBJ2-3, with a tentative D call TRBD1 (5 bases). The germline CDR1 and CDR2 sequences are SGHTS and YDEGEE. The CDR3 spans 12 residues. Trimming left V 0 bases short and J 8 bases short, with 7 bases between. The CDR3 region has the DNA TGTGCCAGCAGCTTGGTTCAGGGTACGCAGTATTTT. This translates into CASSLVQGTQYF.

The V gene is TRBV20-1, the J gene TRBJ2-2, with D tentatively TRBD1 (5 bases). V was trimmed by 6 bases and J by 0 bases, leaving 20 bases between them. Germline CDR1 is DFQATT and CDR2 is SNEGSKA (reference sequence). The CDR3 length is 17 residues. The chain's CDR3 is CSARPFRAAANTGELFF. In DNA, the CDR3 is TGCAGTGCGCGTCCCTTCAGGGCGGCGGCGAACACCGGGGAGCTGTTTTTT.

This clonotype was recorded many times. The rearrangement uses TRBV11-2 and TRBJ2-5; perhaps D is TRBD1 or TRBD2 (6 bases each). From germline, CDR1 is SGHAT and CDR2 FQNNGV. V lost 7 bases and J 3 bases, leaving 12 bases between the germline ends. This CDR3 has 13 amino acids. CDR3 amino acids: CASTQGGKETQYF. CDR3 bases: TGTGCCAGCACACAAGGGGGGAAAGAGACCCAGTACTTC.

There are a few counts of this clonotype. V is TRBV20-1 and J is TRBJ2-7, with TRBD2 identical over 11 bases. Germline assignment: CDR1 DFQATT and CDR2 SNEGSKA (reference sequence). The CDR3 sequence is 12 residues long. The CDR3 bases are TGCAGGGTTAGCGGGGGGGCTCAAGAGCAGTACTTC. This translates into CRVSGGAQEQYF.

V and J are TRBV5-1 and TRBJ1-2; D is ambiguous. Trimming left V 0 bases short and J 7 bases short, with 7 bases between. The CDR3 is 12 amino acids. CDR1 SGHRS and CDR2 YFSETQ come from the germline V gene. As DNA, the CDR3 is TGCGCCAGCAGCTTGGTTCTCTCTGGCTACACCTTC. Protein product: CASSLVLSGYTF.

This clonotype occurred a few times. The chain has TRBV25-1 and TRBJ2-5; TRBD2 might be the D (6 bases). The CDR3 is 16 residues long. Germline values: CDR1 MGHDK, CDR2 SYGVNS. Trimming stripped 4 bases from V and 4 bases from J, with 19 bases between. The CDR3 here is CASSGGGEWGGETQYF. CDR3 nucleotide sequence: TGTGCCAGCAGTGGGGGCGGGGAGTGGGGTGGAGAGACCCAGTACTTC. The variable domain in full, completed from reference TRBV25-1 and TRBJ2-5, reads EADIYQTPRYLVIGTGKKITLECSQTMGHDKMYWYQQDPGMELHLIHYSYGVNSTEKGDLSSESTVSRIRTEHFPLTLESARPSHTSQYLCASSGGGEWGGETQYFGPGTRLLVL.

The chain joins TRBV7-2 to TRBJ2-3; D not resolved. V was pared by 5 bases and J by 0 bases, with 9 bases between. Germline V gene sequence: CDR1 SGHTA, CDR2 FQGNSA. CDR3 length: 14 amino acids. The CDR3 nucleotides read TGTGCCAGCAGCCAGGCACAGAGCACAGATACGCAGTATTTT. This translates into CASSQAQSTDTQYF. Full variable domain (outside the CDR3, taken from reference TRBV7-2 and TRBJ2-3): GAGVSQSPSNKVTEKGKDVELRCDPISGHTALYWYRQSLGQGLEFLIYFQGNSAPDKSGLPSDRFSAERTGGSVSTLTIQRTQQEDSAVYLCASSQAQSTDTQYFGPGTRLTVL.

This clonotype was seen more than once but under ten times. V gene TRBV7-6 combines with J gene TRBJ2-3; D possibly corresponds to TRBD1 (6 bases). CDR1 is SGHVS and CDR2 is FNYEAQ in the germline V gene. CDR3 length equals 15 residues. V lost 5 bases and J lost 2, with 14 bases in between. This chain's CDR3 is CASSQTHRVTDTQYF. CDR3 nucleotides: TGTGCCAGCAGCCAAACCCACAGGGTCACAGATACGCAGTATTTT.

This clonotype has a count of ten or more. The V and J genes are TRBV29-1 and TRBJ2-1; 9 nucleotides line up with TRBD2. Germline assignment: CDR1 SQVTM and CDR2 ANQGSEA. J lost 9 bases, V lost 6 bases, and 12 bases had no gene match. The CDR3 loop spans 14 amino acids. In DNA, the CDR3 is TGCAGCGTGGACCTGATAGCGGGAGCTGTTGAGCAGTTCTTC. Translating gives CSVDLIAGAVEQFF.

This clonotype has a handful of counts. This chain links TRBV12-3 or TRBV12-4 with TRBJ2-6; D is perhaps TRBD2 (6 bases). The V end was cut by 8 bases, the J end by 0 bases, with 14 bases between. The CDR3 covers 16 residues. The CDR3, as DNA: TGTGCCAGCGGCGGAGGGCTAGACTCTGGGGCCAACGTCCTGACTTTC. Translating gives CASGGGLDSGANVLTF.

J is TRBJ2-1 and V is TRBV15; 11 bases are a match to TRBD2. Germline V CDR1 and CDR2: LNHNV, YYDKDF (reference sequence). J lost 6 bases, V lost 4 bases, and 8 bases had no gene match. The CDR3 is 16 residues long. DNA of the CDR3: TGTGCCACCAGCAAACCGGGACTAGCGGTCGTCAATGAGCAGTTCTTC. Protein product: CATSKPGLAVVNEQFF. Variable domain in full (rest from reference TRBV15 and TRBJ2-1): DAMVIQNPRYQVTQFGKPVTLSCSQTLNHNVMYWYQQKSSQAPKLLFHYYDKDFNNEADTPDNFQSRRPNTSFCFLDIRSPGLGDTAMYLCATSKPGLAVVNEQFFGPGTRLTVL.

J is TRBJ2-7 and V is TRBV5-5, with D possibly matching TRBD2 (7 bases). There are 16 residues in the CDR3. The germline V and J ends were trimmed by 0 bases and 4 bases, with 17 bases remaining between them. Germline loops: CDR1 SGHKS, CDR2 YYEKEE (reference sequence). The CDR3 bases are TGTGCCAGCAGCTTGGCCTTAGGGGGGGCGCGGTACGAGCAGTACTTC. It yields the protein CASSLALGGARYEQYF.

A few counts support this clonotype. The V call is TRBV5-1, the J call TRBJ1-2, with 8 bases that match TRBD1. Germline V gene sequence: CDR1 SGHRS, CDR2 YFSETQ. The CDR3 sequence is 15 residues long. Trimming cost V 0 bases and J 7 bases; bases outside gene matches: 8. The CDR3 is CASSLVGTGSIGYTF. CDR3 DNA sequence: TGCGCCAGCAGCTTGGTGGGGACAGGCTCAATTGGCTACACCTTC. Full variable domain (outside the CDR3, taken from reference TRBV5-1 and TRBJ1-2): KAGVTQTPRYLIKTRGQQVTLSCSPISGHRSVSWYQQTPGQGLQFLFEYFSETQRNKGNFPGRFSGRQFSNSRSEMNVSTLELGDSALYLCASSLVGTGSIGYTFGSGTRLTVV.

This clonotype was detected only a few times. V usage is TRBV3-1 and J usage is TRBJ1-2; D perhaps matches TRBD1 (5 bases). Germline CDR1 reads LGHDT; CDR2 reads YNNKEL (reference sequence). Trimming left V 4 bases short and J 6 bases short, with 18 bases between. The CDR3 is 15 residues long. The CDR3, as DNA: TGTGCCAGCAGCCCGCTCGGGGGGATCGAGAATGGCTACACCTTC. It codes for CASSPLGGIENGYTF.

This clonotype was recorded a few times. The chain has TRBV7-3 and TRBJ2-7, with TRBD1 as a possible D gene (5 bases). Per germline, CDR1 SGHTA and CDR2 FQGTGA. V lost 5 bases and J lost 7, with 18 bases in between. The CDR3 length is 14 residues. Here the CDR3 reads CASSPSEGAGEQYF. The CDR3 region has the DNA TGTGCCAGCAGCCCGAGTGAAGGGGCCGGGGAGCAGTACTTC.

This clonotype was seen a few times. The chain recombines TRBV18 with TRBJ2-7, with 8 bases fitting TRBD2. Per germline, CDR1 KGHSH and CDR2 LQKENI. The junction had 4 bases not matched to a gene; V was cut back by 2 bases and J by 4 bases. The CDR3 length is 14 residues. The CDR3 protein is CASSPDPSGYEQYF. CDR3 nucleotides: TGTGCCAGCTCACCAGACCCTAGCGGGTACGAGCAGTACTTC. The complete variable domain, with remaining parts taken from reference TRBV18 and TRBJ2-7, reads NAGVMQNPRHLVRRRGQEARLRCSPMKGHSHVYWYRQLPEEGLKFMVYLQKENIIDESGMPKERFSAEFPKEGPSILRIQQVVRGDSAAYFCASSPDPSGYEQYFGPGTRLTVT.

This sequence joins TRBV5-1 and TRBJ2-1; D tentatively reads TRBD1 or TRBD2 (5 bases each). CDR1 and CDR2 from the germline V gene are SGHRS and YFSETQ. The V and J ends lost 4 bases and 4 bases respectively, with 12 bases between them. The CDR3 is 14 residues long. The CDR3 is CASSLGTIYNEQFF. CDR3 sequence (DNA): TGCGCCAGCAGCCTTGGGACCATATACAATGAGCAGTTCTTC.

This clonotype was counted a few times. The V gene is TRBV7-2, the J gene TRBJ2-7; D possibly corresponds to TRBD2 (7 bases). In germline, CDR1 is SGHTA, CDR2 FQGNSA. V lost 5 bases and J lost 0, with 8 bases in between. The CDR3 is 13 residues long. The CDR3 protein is CASSGGASYEQYF. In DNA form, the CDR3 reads TGTGCCAGCAGCGGGGGGGCCTCCTACGAGCAGTACTTC.

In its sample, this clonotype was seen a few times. The chain's CDR3 is CASRNLREVTDTQYF. DNA of the CDR3: TGCGCCAGCAGGAATCTCAGGGAGGTAACAGATACGCAGTATTTT. The chain recombines TRBV5-1 with TRBJ2-3; D possibly corresponds to TRBD2 (6 bases). Germline V gene lookup returns CDR1 SGHRS and CDR2 YFSETQ. The CDR3 covers 15 residues. V lost 5 bases and J lost 3, with 16 bases in between.

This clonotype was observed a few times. The CDR3 sequence is CASRQGPNTGELFF. The CDR3 DNA reads TGCGCCAGCAGACAGGGGCCGAACACCGGGGAGCTGTTTTTT. This chain links TRBV5-1 with TRBJ2-2; 7 nucleotides align to TRBD1. The germline CDR1 and CDR2 sequences are SGHRS and YFSETQ. V shed 5 bases, J shed 0 bases, and the junction held 1 base outside the gene matches. This CDR3 contains 14 residues.

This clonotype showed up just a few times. CDR3 bases: TGTGCCAGCAGGCTGGGACAGAGTACCGGGGAGCTGTTTTTT. Amino acid sequence: CASRLGQSTGELFF. The genes are TRBV6-1 and TRBJ2-2, with 7 bases lining up with TRBD1. Trimming took 6 bases from V and 5 from J; bases not matched to a gene: 6. The CDR3 is 14 residues long. Germline V lookup: CDR1 MNHNS, CDR2 SASEGT.

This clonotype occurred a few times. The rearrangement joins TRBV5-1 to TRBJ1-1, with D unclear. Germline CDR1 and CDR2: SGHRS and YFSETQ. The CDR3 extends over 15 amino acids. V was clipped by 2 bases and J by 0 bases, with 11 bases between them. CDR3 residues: CASSFTTGVNTEAFF. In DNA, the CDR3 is TGCGCCAGCAGCTTCACTACCGGGGTGAACACTGAAGCTTTCTTT.

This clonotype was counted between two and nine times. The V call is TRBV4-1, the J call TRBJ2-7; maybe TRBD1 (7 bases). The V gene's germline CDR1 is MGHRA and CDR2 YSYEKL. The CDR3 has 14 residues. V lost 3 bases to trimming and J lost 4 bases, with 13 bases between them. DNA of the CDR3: TGCGCCAGCAGCCAGGGCAGGGGGGCTTACGAGCAGTACTTC. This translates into CASSQGRGAYEQYF.

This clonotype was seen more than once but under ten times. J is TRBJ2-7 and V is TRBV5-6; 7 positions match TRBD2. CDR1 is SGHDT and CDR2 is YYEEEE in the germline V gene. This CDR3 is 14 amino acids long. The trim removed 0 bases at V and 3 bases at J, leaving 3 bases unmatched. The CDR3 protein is CASSLGGSGYEQYF. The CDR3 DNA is TGTGCCAGCAGCTTGGGCGGGAGTGGCTACGAGCAGTACTTC. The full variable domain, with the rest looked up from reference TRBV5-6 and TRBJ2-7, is DAGVTQSPTHLIKTRGQQVTLRCSPKSGHDTVSWYQQALGQGPQFIFQYYEEEERQRGNFPDRFSGHQFPNYSSELNVNALLLGDSALYLCASSLGGSGYEQYFGPGTRLTVT.

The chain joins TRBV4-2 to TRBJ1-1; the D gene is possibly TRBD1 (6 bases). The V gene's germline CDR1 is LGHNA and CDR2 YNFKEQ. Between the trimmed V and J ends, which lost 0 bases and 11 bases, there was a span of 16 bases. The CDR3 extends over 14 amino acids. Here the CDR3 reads CASSQEKRGRVAFF. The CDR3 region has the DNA TGTGCCAGCAGCCAAGAAAAGCGGGGGCGGGTGGCTTTCTTT.

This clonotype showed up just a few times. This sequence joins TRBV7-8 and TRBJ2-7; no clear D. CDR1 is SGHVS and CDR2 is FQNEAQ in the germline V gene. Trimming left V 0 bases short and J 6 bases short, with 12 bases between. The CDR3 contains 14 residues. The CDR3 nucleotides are TGTGCCAGCAGCTTAGCCCCCCTAGTATCCGAGCAGTACTTC. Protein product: CASSLAPLVSEQYF.

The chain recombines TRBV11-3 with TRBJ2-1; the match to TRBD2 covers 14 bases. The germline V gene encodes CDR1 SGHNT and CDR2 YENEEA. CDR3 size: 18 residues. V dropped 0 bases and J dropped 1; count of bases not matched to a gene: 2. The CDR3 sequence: CASSLEGLAGGSYNEQFF. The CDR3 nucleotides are TGTGCCAGCAGCTTAGAAGGACTAGCGGGAGGATCCTACAATGAGCAGTTCTTC.

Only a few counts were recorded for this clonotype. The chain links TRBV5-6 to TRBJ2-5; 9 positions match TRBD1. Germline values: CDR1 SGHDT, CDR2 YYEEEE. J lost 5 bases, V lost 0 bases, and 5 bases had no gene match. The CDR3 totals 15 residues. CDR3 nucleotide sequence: TGTGCCAGCAGCTTGGACACAGGGGGCGGGGAGACCCAGTACTTC. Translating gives CASSLDTGGGETQYF.

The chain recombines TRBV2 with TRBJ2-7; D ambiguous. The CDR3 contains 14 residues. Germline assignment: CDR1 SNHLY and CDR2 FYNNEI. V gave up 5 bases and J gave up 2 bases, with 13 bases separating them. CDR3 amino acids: CASSLAIQTYEQYF. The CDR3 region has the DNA TGTGCCAGCAGTTTGGCGATCCAAACCTACGAGCAGTACTTC.

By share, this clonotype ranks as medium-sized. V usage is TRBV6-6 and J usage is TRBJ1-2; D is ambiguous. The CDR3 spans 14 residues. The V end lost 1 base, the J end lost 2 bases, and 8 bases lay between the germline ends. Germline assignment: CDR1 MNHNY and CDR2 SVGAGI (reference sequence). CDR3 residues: CASSYLDGNYGYTF. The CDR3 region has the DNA TGTGCCAGCAGTTACTTGGACGGCAACTATGGCTACACCTTC.